The 11 T cell receptor beta chains reported below all come from one sample, sequenced in a study of cytomegalovirus exposure and HLA in healthy donors (dated by TCRdb to about 2017). Library preparation used the immunoSEQ multiplex PCR assay. The multiplex PCR relied on a mix of 60 forward primers for TCR Vbeta segments and 13 reverse primers for TCR Jbeta segments. TCRdb holds this immuneACCESS table with in-frame rearrangements only. Some clones are missing; in checked studies, unresolved V genes explain under half, and the rest has no known cause. The sample yields 210,000 or so clones; approximately 82% were counted once. Of the sample, roughly 0.58% falls within the top ten clones. Input material: PBMCs. The receptor source for this set is a woman in her forties in good health and CMV-seronegative.

The chain links TRBV13 to TRBJ2-7, with 9 bases fitting TRBD1. In germline, CDR1 is PRHDT, CDR2 FYEKMQ (reference sequence). Trimming took 2 bases from V and 2 from J; bases not matched to a gene: 16. The CDR3 is 19 amino acids. DNA of the CDR3: TGTGCCAGCAGCTTAAGTCCGATAGGAGGACAGGGGACAACCTACGAGCAGTACTTC. The encoded protein is CASSLSPIGGQGTTYEQYF.

This clone was found a few times. J is TRBJ1-4 and V is TRBV5-4; D is perhaps TRBD1 (5 bases). The length of the CDR3 is 13 residues. Between the trimmed V and J ends, which lost 3 bases and 8 bases, there was a span of 11 bases. Per the germline V gene, CDR1 is SGHNT and CDR2 is YYREEE (reference sequence). This CDR3 reads CASSSGDSEKLFF. CDR3 sequence (DNA): TGTGCCAGCAGCTCGGGGGATTCGGAAAAACTGTTTTTT.

V gene TRBV5-1 combines with J gene TRBJ1-1; perhaps TRBD1 as D (6 bases). The V and J ends lost 3 bases and 1 base respectively, with 13 bases between them. Germline CDR1 is SGHRS and CDR2 is YFSETQ. This CDR3 comprises 15 residues. In DNA form, the CDR3 reads TGCGCCAGCAGCTCCCAGGGGAGTTCGAACACTGAAGCTTTCTTT. Translation gives CASSSQGSSNTEAFF.

The V gene is TRBV20-1, the J gene TRBJ1-1; D might be TRBD1 (5 bases). Trimming stripped 4 bases from V and 5 bases from J, with 5 bases between. The germline CDR1 and CDR2 sequences are DFQATT and SNEGSKA (reference sequence). CDR3 length equals 10 residues. Written as DNA, the CDR3 is TGCAGTGCTACAGGGACTGAAGCTTTCTTT. Translating it yields CSATGTEAFF.

The genes are TRBV6-1 and TRBJ1-4; tentatively, D is TRBD1 (5 bases). The germline V and J ends were trimmed by 0 bases and 10 bases, with 15 bases remaining between them. Germline V CDR1 and CDR2: MNHNS, SASEGT. The CDR3 is 15 amino acids. In nucleotides, the CDR3 is TGTGCCAGCAGTGAAGCGGGAAGGGGCTACGGAAAACTGTTTTTT. Amino acids: CASSEAGRGYGKLFF.

The rearrangement links TRBV29-1 to TRBJ2-3; 7 nucleotides agree with TRBD2. CDR1 is SQVTM and CDR2 is ANQGSEA in the germline V gene. The CDR3 runs 15 residues. The junction had 9 bases not matched to a gene; V was cut back by 4 bases and J by 2 bases. The CDR3 loop reads CSVAGGGGSTDTQYF. The CDR3 nucleotides read TGCAGCGTTGCAGGCGGGGGAGGATCCACAGATACGCAGTATTTT.

The rearrangement joins TRBV2 to TRBJ2-5, with D unclear. This CDR3 region has 12 residues. Trimming stripped 2 bases from V and 3 bases from J, with 4 bases between. Germline assignment: CDR1 SNHLY and CDR2 FYNNEI. The CDR3 loop is CASSEQEETQYF. CDR3 bases: TGTGCCAGCAGTGAACAGGAAGAGACCCAGTACTTC.

This chain uses TRBV9 with TRBJ2-3, with 10 bases that match TRBD2. This CDR3 comprises 16 residues. V shed 2 bases, J shed 4 bases, and the junction held 7 bases outside the gene matches. Germline V lookup: CDR1 SGDLS, CDR2 YYNGEE. For the CDR3, the DNA is TGTGCCAGCAGCGTTTCTAGCGGGGGATGGGCAGATACGCAGTATTTT. It yields the protein CASSVSSGGWADTQYF.

This clone has a single count. The V call is TRBV19, the J call TRBJ1-3; tentatively, D is TRBD1 (6 bases). Trimming removed 4 bases from V and 2 bases from J, with 15 bases in between. The CDR3 loop spans 16 amino acids. CDR1 and CDR2 (germline): LNHDA, SQIVND (reference sequence). For the CDR3, the DNA is TGTGCCAGTAGTAGGGCCCTGACAGGCCCTGGAAACACCATATATTTT. This gives the protein CASSRALTGPGNTIYF.

This clone has only a few counts. This sequence joins TRBV5-4 and TRBJ2-7; 9 bases fit TRBD1. With 4 bases clipped from V and 2 bases from J, the junction kept 7 bases outside the gene matches. The CDR3 is 15 amino acids. Germline lookup yields CDR1 SGHNT and CDR2 YYREEE (reference sequence). The CDR3 sequence: CASSVGTGTPYEQYF. CDR3 DNA sequence: TGTGCCAGCAGCGTCGGGACAGGGACCCCCTACGAGCAGTACTTC. The full variable domain, rest sourced from reference TRBV5-4 and TRBJ2-7, is ETGVTQSPTHLIKTRGQQVTLRCSSQSGHNTVSWYQQALGQGPQFIFQYYREEENGRGNFPPRFSGLQFPNYSSELNVNALELDDSALYLCASSVGTGTPYEQYFGPGTRLTVT.

The rearrangement uses TRBV30 and TRBJ2-7; D may be TRBD2 (6 bases). This CDR3 region has 15 residues. The V and J ends lost 5 bases and 4 bases respectively, with 21 bases between them. Germline loops: CDR1 GTSNPN, CDR2 SVGIG (reference sequence). The CDR3 spells CAWQTGRLGFYEQYF. DNA for the CDR3: TGTGCCTGGCAAACCGGGAGACTAGGGTTTTACGAGCAGTACTTC.